The 14 T cell receptor beta chains below all came from one sample that was sequenced in a study of T-cell memory formation after mild COVID-19. TCRdb analysed the 5' RACE reads with MiXCR anew, one entry per CDR3 protein. The profile shows about 140,000 distinct CDR3 sequences, roughly 15% of them singletons. Specimen: PBMCs or a T cell subset sorted from them (not recorded which). These TCRs come from an adult woman who had mild COVID-19 (a few samples of this study predate the infection). Cell type and time point are not known.

The chain has TRBV30 and TRBJ2-1, with TRBD2 matching 10 bases. CDR3 length equals 13 residues. V trimming: 8 bases; J trimming: 5 bases; junction bases outside the gene matches: 6. Germline V gene sequence: CDR1 GTSNPN, CDR2 SVGIG (reference sequence). CDR3 sequence: CAGRTSGNNEQFF. The CDR3 nucleotides are TGTGCCGGTAGGACTAGCGGCAACAATGAGCAGTTCTTC.

This clonotype was seen ten or more times. This chain links TRBV18 with TRBJ2-1; D unclear. Germline assignment: CDR1 KGHSH and CDR2 LQKENI. Trimming shortened V by 6 bases and J by 0 bases, and 12 bases separated the two germline ends. This CDR3 is 15 amino acids long. CDR3 amino acids: CASSPGATSYNEQFF. As DNA, the CDR3 is TGTGCCAGCTCCCCCGGTGCTACCTCCTACAATGAGCAGTTCTTC.

This clonotype has just a few counts. Sequence at one end of the junction differs from germline and may be a read error. The rearrangement joins TRBV27 to TRBJ2-2; 8 bases are shared with TRBD2. Germline V CDR1 and CDR2: MNHEY, SMNVEV (reference sequence). This CDR3 is built from 18 residues. The CDR3 DNA reads as TGTGACAGCAGTTTAGGTGGACTAGCTGTGACTAACACCGGGGAGCTGTTTTTT. Protein: CDSSLGGLAVTNTGELFF.

This clonotype was seen only a few times. The rearrangement links TRBV7-9 to TRBJ2-3; the D call may be TRBD1 or TRBD2 (5 bases each). The CDR3 extends over 14 amino acids. The germline V and J ends were trimmed by 5 bases and 1 base, with 10 bases remaining between them. The V gene's germline CDR1 is SEHNR and CDR2 FQNEAQ (reference sequence). This CDR3 is CASSPRGGTDTQYF. As DNA, the CDR3 is TGTGCCAGCAGCCCTCGAGGGGGCACAGATACGCAGTATTTT.

The DNA of the CDR3 is TGTGCCAGCGCATCGCGCCGAGGGCAGGGAAATTCACCCCTCCACTTT. Translated: CASASRRGQGNSPLHF. The V call is TRBV12-3 or TRBV12-4, the J call TRBJ1-6; D is possibly TRBD1 (5 bases). This CDR3 has 16 residues. The germline V and J ends were trimmed by 8 bases and 7 bases, with 21 bases remaining between them.

This clonotype was seen only a few times. This sequence joins TRBV5-1 and TRBJ2-3; the match to TRBD2 covers 7 bases. The V segment lost 5 bases and the J segment 6 bases; nucleotides outside the gene matches: 3. The CDR3 is 12 residues long. Germline CDR1 SGHRS, CDR2 YFSETQ. The CDR3 sequence: CASRPGGDTQYF. For the CDR3, the DNA is TGCGCCAGCAGGCCCGGGGGGGATACGCAGTATTTT.

In its sample, this clonotype was seen a few times. The rearrangement joins TRBV29-1 to TRBJ2-2, with D perhaps TRBD1 or TRBD2 (6 bases each). The germline V and J ends were trimmed by 5 bases and 1 base, with 14 bases remaining between them. CDR3 length: 15 amino acids. Germline CDR1 SQVTM, CDR2 ANQGSEA. In DNA form, the CDR3 reads TGCAGCGTTTTGGGGGGCTCGGGGAACACCGGGGAGCTGTTTTTT. Its protein product is CSVLGGSGNTGELFF.

This clonotype showed up just a few times. The chain employs TRBV27 and TRBJ1-4, with 9 bases that match TRBD1. The V and J ends lost 2 bases and 2 bases, in that order; junction bases with no gene match: 9. Germline assignment: CDR1 MNHEY and CDR2 SMNVEV (reference sequence). The CDR3 spans 18 residues. The CDR3 coding sequence is TGTGCCAGCAGTTTAAATTCGGACAGGGGTGCGACTAATGAAAAACTGTTTTTT. Protein: CASSLNSDRGATNEKLFF.

The V call is TRBV7-9, the J call TRBJ2-3, with 14 bases fitting TRBD2. The CDR3 has 16 residues. CDR1 SEHNR and CDR2 FQNEAQ come from the germline V gene (reference sequence). V gave up 5 bases and J gave up 2 bases; unmatched junction bases: 3. For the CDR3, the DNA is TGTGCCAGCAGCACGGGACTAGCGGGGGCCACAGATACGCAGTATTTT. The encoded protein is CASSTGLAGATDTQYF.

The rearrangement joins TRBV12-3 or TRBV12-4 to TRBJ2-1, with 14 positions matching TRBD2. This CDR3 is 16 amino acids long. Trimming at V came to 6 bases and at J to 9 bases, leaving 10 bases not matched to a gene. The CDR3 loop is CASSPPGTSGRSEQFF. The CDR3 nucleotides are TGTGCCAGCAGCCCTCCCGGGACTAGCGGGAGAAGTGAGCAGTTCTTC.

The rearrangement links TRBV5-6 to TRBJ2-7, with D perhaps matching TRBD1 (5 bases). Germline V gives CDR1 SGHDT, CDR2 YYEEEE. CDR3 length: 15 amino acids. The V end lost 1 base, the J end lost 2 bases, and 13 bases lay between the germline ends. CDR3 region: CASSLIRGYPYEQYF. The CDR3 DNA follows: TGTGCCAGCAGCTTGATAAGGGGATACCCCTACGAGCAGTACTTC.

This sequence joins TRBV9 and TRBJ2-3, with 7 bases aligning to TRBD2. This CDR3 has 15 amino acids. Germline V gene data show CDR1 as SGDLS and CDR2 as YYNGEE. J lost 4 bases, V lost 0 bases, and 5 bases had no gene match. The CDR3 nucleotides read TGTGCCAGCAGCGTAGGAGGTGCGGGGGCAGATACGCAGTATTTT. Protein product: CASSVGGAGADTQYF.

This clonotype came up many times. The chain is built from TRBV11-2 and TRBJ1-5; D is undetermined. Trimming cost V 3 bases and J 1 base, with 4 bases left between them. Germline V lookup: CDR1 SGHAT, CDR2 FQNNGV. The length of the CDR3 is 13 residues. CDR3 coding DNA: TGTGCCAGCAGCTTGGACAGCAATCAGCCCCAGCATTTT. It is translated as CASSLDSNQPQHF.

The chain is built from TRBV20-1 and TRBJ1-2, with TRBD1 as a possible D gene (6 bases). Germline V gives CDR1 DFQATT, CDR2 SNEGSKA (reference sequence). V lost 0 bases and J lost 6, with 20 bases in between. This CDR3 spans 16 amino acids. The CDR3 nucleotides read TGCAGTGCTAGAGATCCCAACTCCAACAGGGCCGATGGCTACACCTTC. Its protein product is CSARDPNSNRADGYTF.